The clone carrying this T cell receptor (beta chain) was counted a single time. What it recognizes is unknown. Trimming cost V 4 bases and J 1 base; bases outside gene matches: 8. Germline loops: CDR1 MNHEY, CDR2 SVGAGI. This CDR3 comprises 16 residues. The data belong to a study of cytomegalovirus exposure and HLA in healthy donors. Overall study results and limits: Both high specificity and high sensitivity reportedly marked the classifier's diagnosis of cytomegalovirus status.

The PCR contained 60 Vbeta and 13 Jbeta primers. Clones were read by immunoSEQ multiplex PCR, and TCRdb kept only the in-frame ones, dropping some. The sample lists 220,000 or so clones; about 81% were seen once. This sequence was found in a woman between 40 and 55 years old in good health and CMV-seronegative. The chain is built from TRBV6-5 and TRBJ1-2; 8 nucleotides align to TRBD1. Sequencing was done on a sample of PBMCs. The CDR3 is CASSSSDRDHNYGYTF. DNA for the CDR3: TGTGCCAGCAGTTCGTCGGACAGGGATCATAACTATGGCTACACCTTC.